The next 8 T cell receptor beta chains were all read from a single sample in a study of T-cell reconstitution after alpha-beta-depleted transplantation in children. For TCRbeta, the library was prepared with unique molecular identifiers. TCRdb called the PCR reads again in MiXCR, with one record for every CDR3 protein. The sample includes about a million distinct CDR3 sequences, about 29% of them seen just once. This sample comprised PBMCs, mostly from graft donor cells, obtained 360 days after TCRalphabeta/CD19-depleted stem cell transplant. The receptors were sampled from a boy under two years old who had a stem cell transplant for SCID, so the T cells may come from the graft donor.

This clonotype has just one count. V is TRBV24-1 and J is TRBJ1-1; 7 bases match TRBD1. CDR3 length equals 13 residues. In germline, CDR1 is KGHDR, CDR2 SFDVKD. After removal of 12 bases from V and 1 base from J, the junction contained 7 bases not matched to a gene. Written as DNA, the CDR3 is TGTGCCGCCCAGACAGGGCCGAACACTGAAGCTTTCTTT. Residues: CAAQTGPNTEAFF.

This clonotype showed up just a few times. The chain's CDR3 is CSVEVRGNYGYTF. CDR3 DNA sequence: TGCAGCGTTGAGGTCAGGGGCAACTATGGCTACACCTTC. V usage is TRBV29-1 and J usage is TRBJ1-2, with a possible D match to TRBD1 (6 bases). Trimming shortened V by 3 bases and J by 2 bases, and 10 bases separated the two germline ends. Germline V gene lookup returns CDR1 SQVTM and CDR2 ANQGSEA. The CDR3 spans 13 residues.

This clonotype has just one count. The genes are TRBV5-1 and TRBJ2-6; 9 positions agree with TRBD2. Germline CDR1 is SGHRS and CDR2 is YFSETQ. V lost 5 bases to trimming and J lost 0 bases; unmatched junction nucleotides: 3. The CDR3 contains 16 residues. The CDR3: CASSSSGSSGANVLTF. For the CDR3, the DNA is TGCGCCAGCAGTAGTAGCGGGAGCTCTGGGGCCAACGTCCTGACTTTC.

This clonotype has a handful of counts. The chain is built from TRBV6-1 and TRBJ2-7, with 12 bases that match TRBD2. The CDR3 has 15 residues. The ends lost 6 bases at V and 0 bases at J; junction bases unmatched: 3. Germline V lookup: CDR1 MNHNS, CDR2 SASEGT. The CDR3: CASSRGLAGSYEQYF. The CDR3 DNA reads as TGTGCCAGCAGCCGGGGACTAGCGGGCTCCTACGAGCAGTACTTC.

This clonotype was picked up a small number of times. V is TRBV9 and J is TRBJ2-3, with 9 bases identical to TRBD1. Trimming took 0 bases from V and 1 from J; bases not matched to a gene: 3. Germline CDR1 is SGDLS and CDR2 is YYNGEE. This CDR3 spans 16 amino acids. CDR3 in amino acids: CASSVVGDRGTDTQYF. The CDR3 DNA reads TGTGCCAGCAGCGTAGTAGGGGACAGGGGCACAGATACGCAGTATTTT. Complete variable domain (other parts from reference TRBV9 and TRBJ2-3): DSGVTQTPKHLITATGQRVTLRCSPRSGDLSVYWYQQSLDQGLQFLIQYYNGEERAKGNILERFSAQQFPDLHSELNLSSLELGDSALYFCASSVVGDRGTDTQYFGPGTRLTVL.

There are a few counts of this clonotype. V and J are TRBV5-1 and TRBJ2-3; D not certain. CDR3 length: 16 amino acids. The germline V gene encodes CDR1 SGHRS and CDR2 YFSETQ. V lost 1 base to trimming and J lost 1 base, with 13 bases between them. The CDR3: CASSLKTRLRTDTQYF. In DNA form, the CDR3 reads TGCGCCAGCAGCTTGAAAACGCGTTTACGCACAGATACGCAGTATTTT. Using reference TRBV5-1 and TRBJ2-3 for the parts outside the CDR3, the full variable domain is KAGVTQTPRYLIKTRGQQVTLSCSPISGHRSVSWYQQTPGQGLQFLFEYFSETQRNKGNFPGRFSGRQFSNSRSEMNVSTLELGDSALYLCASSLKTRLRTDTQYFGPGTRLTVL.

The chain joins TRBV5-1 to TRBJ2-1; 9 bases are a match to TRBD1. The CDR3 extends over 15 amino acids. Germline V gene sequence: CDR1 SGHRS, CDR2 YFSETQ. V shed 3 bases, J shed 6 bases, and the junction held 7 bases outside the gene matches. The CDR3 protein is CASSSRDRASNEQFF. The CDR3 DNA is TGCGCCAGCAGCTCGCGGGACAGGGCTAGCAATGAGCAGTTCTTC.

The V gene is TRBV5-1, the J gene TRBJ2-3; no definite D call. The ends were cut back, 4 bases at V and 2 bases at J, with 14 bases in the middle. The CDR3 contains 15 residues. Germline V lookup: CDR1 SGHRS, CDR2 YFSETQ. The chain's CDR3 is CASSRSPVITDTQYF. The DNA of the CDR3 is TGCGCCAGCAGCCGGTCCCCAGTGATCACAGATACGCAGTATTTT.